This entry features one TCR beta chain sequence. The data stem from a study of cytomegalovirus exposure and HLA in healthy donors. The PCR was carried out with 60 Vbeta primers and 13 Jbeta primers. TCRdb's copy holds only in-frame clones and misses some; the assay was immunoSEQ multiplex PCR. Its table records around 70,000 clones. The CDR3 is made up of 16 amino acids. Trimming removed 2 bases from V and 4 bases from J; junction bases left unmatched: 9. Germline loops: CDR1 KGHSH, CDR2 LQKENI. This TCR derives from a middle-aged man in good health and CMV-seronegative. The specimen sequenced was PBMCs. V usage is TRBV18 and J usage is TRBJ1-2; 8 bases match TRBD1. CDR3 amino acids: CASSPGTGARLYGYTF. The DNA for the CDR3 is TGTGCCAGCTCACCAGGGACAGGAGCTAGACTCTATGGCTACACCTTC.